The entry that follows covers one T cell receptor beta chain sequence. Its cognate antigen is unknown. The PCR employed 60 Vbeta primers together with 13 Jbeta primers. Using immunoSEQ multiplex PCR, the repertoire was profiled, and TCRdb retains in-frame clones only, with some absent. The repertoire holds 130,000 or so clones, with almost 85% as singletons. This record comes from a study of cytomegalovirus exposure and HLA in healthy donors. Looking at the study overall: HLA-typed donors were the source of about 85 million unique TCRs held in an early data release.

Study outcomes and limitations: About 87% or about 30% of the time was how often most TCR beta V segments were productive, according to an earlier analysis. Rates of TCR association differed by HLA locus in a later analysis, with DRB1 highest and HLA-C lowest.

The receptor was isolated from a woman under 30 in good health and CMV-seronegative. Sequenced input: PBMCs.

The CDR3 region has the DNA TGTGCCAGCAGCCAAGATTTTCCCGGGTGGAATTCACCCCTCCACTTT. Amino acid sequence: CASSQDFPGWNSPLHF. J is TRBJ1-6 and V is TRBV14; D remains ambiguous. The CDR3 runs to 16 residues. The germline V gene has CDR1 SGHDN and CDR2 FVKESK. Trimming pared 0 bases from V and 7 bases from J, leaving 13 bases between. Filled out from reference TRBV14 and TRBJ1-6, the complete variable domain reads EAGVTQFPSHSVIEKGQTVTLRCDPISGHDNLYWYRRVMGKEIKFLLHFVKESKQDESGMPNNRFLAERTGGTYSTLKVQPAELEDSGVYFCASSQDFPGWNSPLHFGNGTRLTVT.